A selection of T cell receptor beta chains follows, all from one sample in a study of CD8 T cells in Susac syndrome. MiXCR, run by TCRdb on the immunoSEQ multiplex PCR reads, gives a single entry per CDR3 protein. The table includes approximately 170,000 distinct CDR3 sequences, approximately 90% detected once. The sample comprised CD4+ T cells from PBMCs. These receptors were collected from a human donor in good health. Each CDR3 is given with its conserved first and last residue. A D gene is named only where the DNA matches it firmly. Clone size is stated in some rows and not others, as once, few, many or a class when expanded.

v_gene	d_gene	abundance	j_gene	CDR3nt	CDR3aa
TRBV6-2/TRBV6-3	TRBD1	NA	TRBJ1-1	TGTGCCAGCAGGGCCGGGACAGGGGGTAACACTGAAGCTTTCTTT	CASRAGTGGNTEAFF
TRBV9	NA	NA	TRBJ1-6	TGTGCCAGCAGCGCGAAGGGCCAGTTAAGGGATGCCCTCCACTTT	CASSAKGQLRDALHF
TRBV2	NA	NA	TRBJ2-7	TGTGCCAGCAGTGGTGGCGACGAGCAGTACTTC	CASSGGDEQYF
TRBV6-5	TRBD1	NA	TRBJ1-5	TGTGCCAGCAGTGCCCGGGACAGGGACAATCAGCCCCAGCATTTT	CASSARDRDNQPQHF
TRBV7-9	NA	once	TRBJ2-7	TGTGCCAGCAGCCTACGACAGGTCGAGCAGTACTTC	CASSLRQVEQYF
TRBV2	TRBD1	NA	TRBJ2-7	TGTGCCAGCAGTCTTGAGGGGGCGGCCTACGAGCAGTACTTC	CASSLEGAAYEQYF
TRBV6-2/TRBV6-3	NA	NA	TRBJ2-2	TGTGCCAGCACCCGACAGCAGAACACCGGGGAGCTGTTTTTT	CASTRQQNTGELFF
TRBV2	TRBD2	NA	TRBJ2-3	TGTGCCAGCAGGGGACTAGCGGGGGTTGGTACGCAGTATTTT	CASRGLAGVGTQYF
TRBV9	TRBD1	NA	TRBJ2-7	TGTGCCAGCAGCGCTCGGACAGGAGATTACGAGCAGTACTTC	CASSARTGDYEQYF
TRBV27	NA	NA	TRBJ1-4	TGTGCCAGCAGTTTATCGGAGACAAGTCGGCTAGCTAATGAAAAACTGTTTTTT	CASSLSETSRLANEKLFF
TRBV6-4	NA	NA	TRBJ2-3	TGTGCCAGCAGTGACTCGAACACCCAGGGGTCAGATACGCAGTATTTT	CASSDSNTQGSDTQYF
TRBV5-1	NA	NA	TRBJ2-5	TGCGCCAGCAGCTTGCAGAACTCACAAGAGACCCAGTACTTC	CASSLQNSQETQYF
TRBV29-1	TRBD1	once	TRBJ1-1	TGCAGCGTTGAAGGAGGGGGAGGGGGCGCGAACACTGAAGCTTTCTTT	CSVEGGGGGANTEAFF
TRBV9	NA	NA	TRBJ2-5	TGTGCCAGCAGCGCTGGAAGGGAAGAGACCCAGTACTTC	CASSAGREETQYF
TRBV18	NA	NA	TRBJ1-1	TGTGCCAGCTCCTGGCAGTCGAACACTGAAGCTTTCTTT	CASSWQSNTEAFF